This TCR beta chain derives from a study of T cell responses to AZD1222 COVID-19 vaccine. This clone appeared a few times. Its antigen remains unknown. Findings and caveats of the study: The donor cohort was predominantly white British with a female majority, and clonal diversity may have been underestimated. Two AZD1222 doses significantly raised spike-specific TCR breadth and depth over controls. CD4 TCRs linked to vaccination spanned spike, dominating at 160-218 and 743-854.

This CDR3 is 15 amino acids long. Trimming stripped 1 base from V and 1 base from J, with 10 bases between. Germline V CDR1 and CDR2: SEHNR, FQNEAQ (reference sequence). Sequencing used immunoSEQ multiplex PCR; TCRdb keeps in-frame clones, though not all of them. The repertoire has roughly 110,000 clones, around 89% of them found once; the top ten carry 6.5% to 8%. This sample comprised peripheral blood, obtained on day 0 of AZD1222 vaccination. The clonotype comes from an adult in good health. The rearrangement uses TRBV7-9 and TRBJ1-2; no firm D call. The CDR3 here is CASSLDRENNYGYTF. In DNA form, the CDR3 reads TGTGCCAGCAGCTTAGATCGGGAGAATAACTATGGCTACACCTTC.